Each of the 4 T cell receptor beta chains below was sequenced from the same sample in a study of T cell repertoires in cytomegalovirus infection. TCRdb ran MiXCR on the reads and lists one entry per CDR3 protein. The table lists about 740,000 distinct CDR3 sequences, roughly 36% of them singletons. Sequencing was done on a sample of PBMCs. Source of these receptors: a human donor in good health (CMV status not recorded). Some clones in this sample may be carry-over from other donors' samples.

The rearrangement links TRBV12-3 or TRBV12-4 to TRBJ2-7; D is perhaps TRBD2 (6 bases). The germline V and J ends were trimmed by 6 bases and 3 bases, with 18 bases remaining between them. This CDR3 comprises 15 residues. The CDR3 reads CASSPRELEFYEQYF. CDR3 nucleotide sequence: TGTGCCAGCAGCCCCCGGGAGCTCGAATTCTACGAGCAGTACTTC.

CDR3 in amino acids: CASSGGLAGARNEQFF. The CDR3, as DNA: TGCGCCAGCAGCGGAGGACTAGCGGGAGCGAGGAATGAGCAGTTCTTC. The chain has TRBV5-1 and TRBJ2-1, with 13 positions matching TRBD2. CDR1 and CDR2 from the germline V gene are SGHRS and YFSETQ. V gave up 4 bases and J gave up 7 bases; unmatched junction bases: 8. This CDR3 is built from 16 residues.

This chain joins TRBV29-1 and TRBJ1-1; D unresolved. The germline V gene has CDR1 SQVTM and CDR2 ANQGSEA. This CDR3 contains 13 residues. V was shortened by 4 bases and J by 2 bases, with 11 bases between the two germline ends. CDR3 sequence: CSVGFTTNTEAFF. Here the CDR3 DNA reads TGCAGCGTTGGTTTCACCACTAACACTGAAGCTTTCTTT.

V gene TRBV6-1 combines with J gene TRBJ2-7; D perhaps matches TRBD2 (6 bases). From germline, CDR1 is MNHNS and CDR2 SASEGT. Trimming removed 8 bases from V and 3 bases from J, with 20 bases in between. The CDR3 length is 15 residues. The CDR3 coding sequence is TGTGCCAGCCTAATTTTGGGAGGACGGAACTACGAGCAGTACTTC. Residues: CASLILGGRNYEQYF.